This T cell receptor (beta chain) was sequenced for a study of beta chain features in type 1 diabetes. Background on the study: The examined sorted cells totaled around 100,000,000 across samples. Findings and limits, study-wide: Using cDNA template may skew counts toward highly expressing activated cells. All four CD4+ subsets of Type 1 diabetes patients contained TCRB CDR3s that were moderately but significantly shorter.

Looked up from germline, CDR1 is MDHEN and CDR2 is SYDVKM. The CDR3 covers 14 residues. V lost 5 bases to trimming and J lost 15 bases; unmatched junction nucleotides: 16. This clone has just a few counts. The antigen is not known. Sequencing targeted expressed TCRB transcripts, as all isolated RNA had been reverse transcribed. Using immunoSEQ multiplex PCR, the repertoire was profiled, and TCRdb retains in-frame clones only, with some absent. Of fewer than 350,000 clones listed, about 8% were seen once; the top ten hold under 1.3%. Each of the CD4+ naive, central memory, regulatory and stem cell-like memory populations was sorted via CD45RO/CCR7/CD25/CD127/CD95/CD27.

The receptor's source is a woman younger than 35 in good health. The rearrangement joins TRBV28 to TRBJ2-1; 7 bases align to TRBD2. The specimen sequenced was central memory CD4+ T cells from blood. The CDR3 reads CASSPPRGGREMFF. The CDR3 DNA is TGTGCCAGCAGTCCCCCGCGGGGAGGGCGGGAGATGTTCTTC. Filled out from reference TRBV28 and TRBJ2-1, the complete variable domain reads DVKVTQSSRYLVKRTGEKVFLECVQDMDHENMFWYRQDPGLGLRLIYFSYDVKMKEKGDIPEGYSVSREKKERFSLILESASTNQTSMYLCASSPPRGGREMFFGPGTRLTVL.